Each of the 32 T cell receptor beta chains below was sequenced from the same sample in a study of T cell responses to AZD1222 COVID-19 vaccine. TCRdb's table, derived via immunoSEQ multiplex PCR, lists solely in-frame clones and lacks some. This table holds roughly 120,000 clones, over 75% found once. Specimen: peripheral blood, collected on day 0 of AZD1222 vaccination. The receptors here all came from an adult in good health.

The rearrangement joins TRBV6-2 or TRBV6-3 to TRBJ1-2; 8 bases line up with TRBD1. Germline trimming cut 2 bases from V and 5 bases from J; bases unmatched to any gene: 7. Germline assignment: CDR1 MNHEY and CDR2 SVGEGT. There are 15 residues in the CDR3. This chain's CDR3 is CASSYPGQEIYGYTF. CDR3 DNA: TGTGCCAGCAGTTACCCGGGACAGGAGATTTATGGCTACACCTTC.

This chain connects TRBV19 to TRBJ2-7; 7 positions agree with TRBD2. This CDR3 region has 14 residues. Germline values: CDR1 LNHDA, CDR2 SQIVND (reference sequence). With 7 bases clipped from V and 4 bases from J, the junction kept 10 bases outside the gene matches. The DNA of the CDR3 is TGTGCCAGTAACGTGCGCGGGGGAGCTTACGAGCAGTACTTC. Translated, it gives CASNVRGGAYEQYF. Filled out from reference TRBV19 and TRBJ2-7, the complete variable domain reads DGGITQSPKYLFRKEGQNVTLSCEQNLNHDAMYWYRQDPGQGLRLIYYSQIVNDFQKGDIAEGYSVSREKKESFPLTVTSAQKNPTAFYLCASNVRGGAYEQYFGPGTRLTVT.

The V gene is TRBV19, the J gene TRBJ1-1; D is possibly TRBD1 (6 bases). Germline values: CDR1 LNHDA, CDR2 SQIVND (reference sequence). The CDR3 loop spans 14 amino acids. With 2 bases removed from V and 4 bases from J, the gap between germline ends came to 11 bases. CDR3 protein: CASSIWQTGTEAFF. CDR3 nucleotides: TGTGCCAGTAGTATATGGCAGACAGGCACTGAAGCTTTCTTT.

J is TRBJ2-5 and V is TRBV28; 7 nucleotides line up with TRBD1. V gave up 1 base and J gave up 5 bases; unmatched junction bases: 7. The CDR3 covers 15 residues. CDR1 is MDHEN, CDR2 SYDVKM, per germline. The CDR3 sequence is CASSLSQGNLETQYF. The DNA of the CDR3 is TGTGCCAGCAGTTTATCACAGGGGAATTTGGAGACCCAGTACTTC.

V usage is TRBV6-2 or TRBV6-3 and J usage is TRBJ2-7, with D possibly being TRBD1 or TRBD2 (5 bases each). The CDR3 totals 14 residues. In germline, CDR1 is MNHEY, CDR2 SVGEGT. The germline V and J ends were trimmed by 5 bases and 2 bases, with 13 bases remaining between them. This CDR3 reads CASSLGTAAYEQYF. CDR3 in DNA: TGTGCCAGCAGTCTCGGGACGGCCGCCTACGAGCAGTACTTC.

The chain employs TRBV18 and TRBJ1-5; D ambiguous. Germline V lookup: CDR1 KGHSH, CDR2 LQKENI. The CDR3 length is 13 residues. Trimming left V 6 bases short and J 5 bases short, with 11 bases between. The CDR3 nucleotides read TGTGCCAGCTCTTCCGGCAGTGATCAGCCCCAGCATTTT. This gives the protein CASSSGSDQPQHF.

This clone has just one count. The chain couples TRBV3-1 (or the pseudogene TRBV3-2) to TRBJ2-2; the match to TRBD2 covers 10 bases. Germline V CDR1 and CDR2: LGHDT, YNNKEL (reference sequence). This CDR3 has 18 residues. The J segment lost 5 bases and the V segment lost 6 bases, leaving 15 bases of the junction unmatched. The CDR3 protein is CASSHEIGLAGVTGELFF. The CDR3, as DNA: TGTGCCAGCAGTCACGAGATCGGTCTAGCGGGAGTGACCGGGGAGCTGTTTTTT.

V usage is TRBV11-3 and J usage is TRBJ2-7, with TRBD1 as a possible D gene (5 bases). V lost 1 base and J 7 bases, leaving 8 bases between the germline ends. CDR3 length: 12 residues. CDR1 and CDR2 (germline): SGHNT, YENEEA. CDR3 in DNA: TGTGCCAGCAGCTTAGCACAGGCGGAGCAGTACTTC. Protein: CASSLAQAEQYF.

This sequence joins TRBV5-1 and TRBJ1-2; the match to TRBD1 covers 7 bases. V lost 0 bases and J lost 10; bases outside the gene matches: 6. From germline, CDR1 is SGHRS and CDR2 YFSETQ. This CDR3 has 13 amino acids. The chain's CDR3 is CASSLGTGLFYTF. The CDR3 bases are TGCGCCAGCAGCTTGGGGACAGGTCTTTTCTACACCTTC.

The J gene is TRBJ2-1, the V gene TRBV3-1 (or the pseudogene TRBV3-2); 7 bases line up with TRBD1. The CDR3 covers 12 residues. V was pared by 1 base and J by 14 bases, with 5 bases of the junction left unmatched. Germline loops: CDR1 LGHDT, CDR2 YNNKEL (reference sequence). CDR3 loop: CASSQGAGGKFF. The CDR3, as DNA: TGTGCCAGCAGCCAAGGGGCAGGGGGAAAGTTCTTC.

The rearrangement links TRBV11-2 to TRBJ1-6, with D unclear. Germline V gene sequence: CDR1 SGHAT, CDR2 FQNNGV. The CDR3 sequence is 12 residues long. The germline V and J ends were trimmed by 5 bases and 5 bases, with 4 bases remaining between them. The CDR3: CASSPNNSPLHF. CDR3 nucleotides: TGTGCCAGCAGCCCCAATAATTCACCCCTCCACTTT.

The chain employs TRBV24-1 and TRBJ2-1; D tentatively reads TRBD1 or TRBD2 (5 bases each). The V and J ends lost 4 bases and 6 bases respectively, with 15 bases between them. The CDR3 is made up of 15 amino acids. Germline CDR1 and CDR2: KGHDR and SFDVKD. The CDR3 is CATSEFSGQSNEQFF. In nucleotides, the CDR3 is TGTGCCACCAGTGAGTTCAGCGGACAATCCAATGAGCAGTTCTTC.

The rearrangement links TRBV5-6 to TRBJ2-7, with no clear D. The CDR3 runs to 11 residues. Germline V gives CDR1 SGHDT, CDR2 YYEEEE. The V gene lost 3 bases and the J gene lost 0 bases, with 1 base spanning the gap. The CDR3 protein is CASSYSYEQYF. The DNA for the CDR3 is TGTGCCAGCAGCTACTCCTACGAGCAGTACTTC.

This clone was counted only a few times. The J gene is TRBJ1-5, the V gene TRBV19; D ambiguous. Germline V gene lookup returns CDR1 LNHDA and CDR2 SQIVND (reference sequence). Trimming removed 4 bases at V and 4 bases at J, with 14 bases between. This CDR3 has 15 amino acids. CDR3 bases: TGTGCCAGTAGTAGAGGGAGTCCGGAAAATCAGCCCCAGCATTTT. Its protein product is CASSRGSPENQPQHF.

CDR3 region: CASRPIDRGDTEAFF. CDR3 sequence (DNA): TGTGCCAGCAGACCAATCGACAGGGGGGACACTGAAGCTTTCTTT. The chain uses TRBV27 and TRBJ1-1; 9 bases match TRBD1. V lost 6 bases, J lost 3 bases, and 8 bases stayed unmatched. The CDR3 extends over 15 amino acids. CDR1 is MNHEY, CDR2 SMNVEV, per germline (reference sequence).

The genes are TRBV24-1 and TRBJ2-3; TRBD2 aligns across 9 bases. The CDR3 consists of 16 residues. Germline lookup yields CDR1 KGHDR and CDR2 SFDVKD. The junction had 9 bases not matched to a gene; V was cut back by 4 bases and J by 5 bases. CDR3 in amino acids: CATSEIAGAAVDTQYF. The DNA for the CDR3 is TGTGCCACCAGTGAAATAGCGGGAGCAGCGGTAGATACGCAGTATTTT.

The chain is built from TRBV7-2 and TRBJ1-5; D is unclear. The CDR3 is 15 amino acids. Trimming left V 5 bases short and J 1 base short, with 12 bases between. Germline CDR1 SGHTA, CDR2 FQGNSA. CDR3 amino acids: CASSLRHHSNQPQHF. The CDR3 DNA reads TGTGCCAGCAGCCTCCGACACCACAGCAATCAGCCCCAGCATTTT. Looking up the rest from reference TRBV7-2 and TRBJ1-5 gives the full variable domain: GAGVSQSPSNKVTEKGKDVELRCDPISGHTALYWYRQSLGQGLEFLIYFQGNSAPDKSGLPSDRFSAERTGGSVSTLTIQRTQQEDSAVYLCASSLRHHSNQPQHFGDGTRLSIL.

The rearrangement uses TRBV7-2 and TRBJ2-3; D ambiguous. The V end was cut by 5 bases, the J end by 5 bases, with 8 bases between. Germline lookup yields CDR1 SGHTA and CDR2 FQGNSA. This CDR3 spans 12 amino acids. CDR3 protein: CASSPTLDTQYF. In DNA form, the CDR3 reads TGTGCCAGCAGCCCCACCTTAGATACGCAGTATTTT.

V is TRBV11-2 and J is TRBJ1-2; 10 bases align to TRBD1. Germline assignment: CDR1 SGHAT and CDR2 FQNNGV. Trimming cost V 5 bases and J 7 bases; bases outside gene matches: 13. The CDR3 has 16 residues. CDR3 protein: CASSIRDRGVIGGYTF. The CDR3 DNA reads as TGTGCCAGCAGCATCCGGGACAGGGGAGTAATAGGTGGCTACACCTTC. Using reference TRBV11-2 and TRBJ1-2 for the parts outside the CDR3, the full variable domain is EAGVAQSPRYKIIEKRQSVAFWCNPISGHATLYWYQQILGQGPKLLIQFQNNGVVDDSQLPKDRFSAERLKGVDSTLKIQPAKLEDSAVYLCASSIRDRGVIGGYTFGSGTRLTVV.

The table lists this clone with a count of one. The rearrangement joins TRBV7-3 to TRBJ1-1; 8 bases line up with TRBD1. The CDR3 consists of 14 residues. V trimming: 4 bases; J trimming: 5 bases; junction bases outside the gene matches: 6. Per the germline V gene, CDR1 is SGHTA and CDR2 is FQGTGA. Here the CDR3 reads CASSSTTGETEAFF. In nucleotides, the CDR3 is TGTGCCAGCAGCTCCACGACAGGGGAAACTGAAGCTTTCTTT.

This clone showed up just once. This sequence joins TRBV24-1 and TRBJ2-4, with D possibly being TRBD1 (5 bases). The CDR3 length is 12 residues. The V end was cut by 10 bases, the J end by 11 bases, with 17 bases between. Per the germline V gene, CDR1 is KGHDR and CDR2 is SFDVKD. Here the CDR3 DNA reads TGTGCCACAAGACCGCAGGGTATCGTTCAGTACTTC. Translation gives CATRPQGIVQYF.

The chain combines TRBV19 with TRBJ1-2; D ambiguous. The germline CDR1 and CDR2 sequences are LNHDA and SQIVND (reference sequence). V was cut by 3 bases and J by 3 bases, with 8 bases left in between. The CDR3 runs to 13 residues. CDR3 residues: CASSIQGDYGYTF. The CDR3 bases are TGTGCCAGTAGTATTCAAGGCGACTATGGCTACACCTTC.

This clone was seen a handful of times. The V call is TRBV7-2, the J call TRBJ1-5; D is unresolved. Per the germline V gene, CDR1 is SGHTA and CDR2 is FQGNSA. The CDR3 loop spans 13 amino acids. Trimming removed 3 bases from V and 4 bases from J, with 7 bases in between. The CDR3 bases are TGTGCCAGCAGCTTCGGCGGGAATCAGCCCCAGCATTTT. Translating it yields CASSFGGNQPQHF.

The gene calls are TRBV11-3 and TRBJ2-7; D is unclear. Germline CDR1 is SGHNT and CDR2 is YENEEA. Deletions cut 0 bases from V and 2 bases from J, with 8 bases between. This CDR3 is 14 amino acids long. CDR3 sequence reads: CASSLDPAAYEQYF. The CDR3 DNA reads as TGTGCCAGCAGCTTAGATCCGGCGGCCTACGAGCAGTACTTC.

V and J are TRBV19 and TRBJ2-2, with TRBD1 as a possible D gene (5 bases). CDR1 LNHDA and CDR2 SQIVND come from the germline V gene (reference sequence). CDR3 length: 15 residues. The V end lost 3 bases, the J end lost 6 bases, and 14 bases lay between the germline ends. DNA of the CDR3: TGTGCCAGTAGTATCGACAGTAGAGGTCCCGGGGAGCTGTTTTTT. Its protein product is CASSIDSRGPGELFF.

A note on this clone: Germline and junction disagree at one end, which may indicate a read error. The CDR3: CASSDLNSFNEQFF. The CDR3 bases are TGTGCCAGCAGTGACTTGAACTCCTTCAATGAGCAGTTCTTC. The chain employs TRBV6-4 and TRBJ2-1; no clear D gene. Germline V lookup: CDR1 MRHNA, CDR2 SNTAGT. This CDR3 contains 14 residues.

This rearrangement joins TRBV6-5 to TRBJ1-1; no firm D call. V dropped 5 bases and J dropped 0 bases, with 13 bases sitting between them. In germline, CDR1 is MNHEY, CDR2 SVGAGI. The CDR3 loop spans 15 amino acids. CDR3 sequence: CASSPFSLLNTEAFF. The CDR3 DNA follows: TGTGCCAGCAGTCCCTTTTCTCTGCTGAACACTGAAGCTTTCTTT.

This clone was observed a few times. The chain recombines TRBV5-4 with TRBJ2-7; TRBD1 aligns across 8 bases. CDR1 and CDR2 (germline): SGHNT, YYREEE (reference sequence). The CDR3 has 12 amino acids. CDR3 sequence reads: CATTGQDYEQYF. The CDR3 DNA is TGTGCTACGACGGGACAGGATTACGAGCAGTACTTC.

This rearrangement joins TRBV30 to TRBJ2-7; D remains ambiguous. This CDR3 has 14 amino acids. CDR1 and CDR2 (germline): GTSNPN, SVGIG (reference sequence). Trimming shortened V by 2 bases and J by 0 bases, and 11 bases separated the two germline ends. The chain's CDR3 is CAWSRSPSSYEQYF. The CDR3 coding sequence is TGTGCCTGGAGTAGGTCTCCAAGCTCCTACGAGCAGTACTTC.

V gene TRBV10-3 combines with J gene TRBJ2-7; the match to TRBD1 covers 7 bases. Unmatched junction bases numbered 11, after V lost 7 bases and J lost 5 bases. This CDR3 contains 14 residues. The germline V gene has CDR1 ENHRY and CDR2 SYGVKD. This CDR3 is CAIKLDRAKNEQYF. The CDR3 coding sequence is TGTGCCATCAAACTAGACAGGGCGAAAAACGAGCAGTACTTC.

The chain is built from TRBV3-1 (or the pseudogene TRBV3-2) and TRBJ1-5; D remains ambiguous. Germline V lookup: CDR1 LGHDT, CDR2 YNNKEL (reference sequence). Trimming shortened V by 1 base and J by 3 bases, and 13 bases separated the two germline ends. This CDR3 has 16 amino acids. The DNA for the CDR3 is TGTGCCAGCAGCCAAGGTGGTCGGGGAAACAATCAGCCCCAGCATTTT. It codes for CASSQGGRGNNQPQHF.

The chain joins TRBV29-1 to TRBJ2-5; D might be TRBD1 (6 bases). Germline assignment: CDR1 SQVTM and CDR2 ANQGSEA. The V and J ends lost 3 bases and 1 base respectively, with 9 bases between them. The CDR3 has 13 amino acids. This chain's CDR3 is CSVDPDSQETQYF. In nucleotides, the CDR3 is TGCAGCGTTGATCCGGACAGCCAAGAGACCCAGTACTTC.